This entry lists 18 T cell receptor beta chains sequenced from one sample in a study of CD8+CD57+ T cells in acquired aplastic anemia. By flow cytometry, patients selected for sequencing had shown an expansion of CD8+CD57+ cells. Profiling that covered TCR beta VDJ and CDR3 relied on genomic DNA as its template. TCRdb reprocessed the reads with MiXCR, giving one entry per CDR3 protein. The data contain 180,000 or so distinct CDR3 sequences, roughly 50% of them seen just once; the ten biggest clones take up about 1.8%. Material: sorted CD4+, CD8+, or CD8+CD57+ T cells (not recorded which) from PBMCs. These receptors were obtained from a human donor with aplastic anemia.

The sample holds many counts of this clonotype. The CDR3 DNA reads TGTGCCAGCGGGACCGCCCCGAACACTGAAGCTTTCTTT. The encoded protein is CASGTAPNTEAFF. This chain links TRBV6-1 with TRBJ1-1, with D tentatively TRBD1 (5 bases). CDR3 length: 13 amino acids. The germline V gene has CDR1 MNHNS and CDR2 SASEGT. V lost 8 bases to trimming and J lost 1 base, with 11 bases between them.

J is TRBJ1-2 and V is TRBV2; 8 nucleotides match TRBD1. Germline assignment: CDR1 SNHLY and CDR2 FYNNEI. This CDR3 has 14 residues. The junction had 2 bases not matched to a gene; V was cut back by 4 bases and J by 1 base. The CDR3 sequence: CASSGQGSNYGYTF. CDR3 sequence (DNA): TGTGCCAGCAGTGGACAGGGGAGTAACTATGGCTACACCTTC.

The rearrangement uses TRBV5-4 and TRBJ2-3; D gene unclear. V shed 2 bases and J shed 2 bases, with 15 bases lying between them. This CDR3 is built from 16 residues. CDR1 is SGHNT, CDR2 YYREEE, per germline (reference sequence). The DNA for the CDR3 is TGTGCCAGCAGCTTAAGTATCGGTACGGACACAGATACGCAGTATTTT. It yields the protein CASSLSIGTDTDTQYF.

This clonotype was detected ten times or more. V gene TRBV7-3 combines with J gene TRBJ2-7, with a possible D match to TRBD1 (6 bases). The CDR3 length is 12 residues. V dropped 3 bases and J dropped 7 bases, with 10 bases sitting between them. Germline V CDR1 and CDR2: SGHTA, FQGTGA. CDR3 bases: TGTGCCAGCAGCTTCAGGGGTGGGGAGCAGTACTTC. This translates into CASSFRGGEQYF.

This clonotype was detected many times. The chain uses TRBV7-6 and TRBJ2-7; 7 nucleotides agree with TRBD1. Germline CDR1 SGHVS, CDR2 FNYEAQ. With V trimmed by 5 bases and J by 3 bases, 10 bases remained unmatched. There are 15 residues in the CDR3. The DNA of the CDR3 is TGTGCCAGCAGCCAAACGGGACAGCCCAACTACGAGCAGTACTTC. This gives the protein CASSQTGQPNYEQYF.

The chain recombines TRBV15 with TRBJ2-5; D remains ambiguous. Per germline, CDR1 LNHNV and CDR2 YYDKDF (reference sequence). Trimming took off 0 bases at V and 2 bases at J, with 7 bases between the two ends. CDR3 length: 14 amino acids. The CDR3 region is CATSREVTQETQYF. CDR3 sequence (DNA): TGTGCCACCAGCAGAGAAGTAACTCAAGAGACCCAGTACTTC.

This clonotype was recorded many times. The V gene is TRBV10-3, the J gene TRBJ2-3; D could derive from TRBD1 or TRBD2 (5 bases each). V was clipped by 5 bases and J by 0 bases, with 12 bases between them. Germline values: CDR1 ENHRY, CDR2 SYGVKD. The CDR3 runs to 15 residues. The CDR3 DNA sequence: TGTGCCATCAGTAAAGGGACGGCTAGCACAGATACGCAGTATTTT. It is translated as CAISKGTASTDTQYF.

The V and J genes are TRBV19 and TRBJ1-1; 7 bases match TRBD1. V gave up 7 bases and J gave up 1 base; unmatched junction bases: 9. This CDR3 comprises 15 residues. Germline loops: CDR1 LNHDA, CDR2 SQIVND (reference sequence). DNA of the CDR3: TGTGCCAGTAACCCGCGAGCAGGGGGGAACACTGAAGCTTTCTTT. Encoded protein: CASNPRAGGNTEAFF.

This clonotype was counted at least ten times. The rearrangement joins TRBV6-5 to TRBJ1-1, with unresolved D. This CDR3 is built from 14 residues. Germline CDR1 and CDR2: MNHEY and SVGAGI. The V end was cut by 2 bases, the J end by 4 bases, with 11 bases between. CDR3 amino acids: CASSYGSFGTEAFF. CDR3 in DNA: TGTGCCAGCAGTTACGGGTCATTTGGCACTGAAGCTTTCTTT.

This clonotype occurred many times. This chain connects TRBV4-3 to TRBJ1-6; weak D call: TRBD1 (5 bases). The CDR3 sequence is 13 residues long. In germline, CDR1 is LGHNA, CDR2 YSLEER. Trimming removed 1 base from V and 7 bases from J, with 5 bases in between. CDR3 sequence reads: CASSQGQNSPLHF. For the CDR3, the DNA is TGCGCCAGCAGCCAAGGACAGAATTCACCCCTCCACTTT.

The chain combines TRBV28 with TRBJ1-2, with 7 bases aligning to TRBD1. The germline V gene has CDR1 MDHEN and CDR2 SYDVKM. CDR3 size: 15 residues. V lost 5 bases, J lost 2 bases, and 8 bases stayed unmatched. CDR3: CASSRQGGNNYGYTF. The DNA for the CDR3 is TGTGCCAGCAGTAGGCAGGGGGGGAACAACTATGGCTACACCTTC.

There are a few counts of this clonotype. V usage is TRBV27 and J usage is TRBJ1-5; no clear D gene. The CDR3 contains 14 residues. Germline V gives CDR1 MNHEY, CDR2 SMNVEV (reference sequence). The ends were cut back, 2 bases at V and 7 bases at J, with 12 bases in the middle. Here the CDR3 DNA reads TGTGCCAGCAGTTTAGTAGGCGGAAGCCAGCCCCAGCATTTT. As protein: CASSLVGGSQPQHF.

This clonotype was counted ten times or more. The V gene is TRBV24-1, the J gene TRBJ2-1, with D possibly TRBD1 on 5 matching bases. Trimming took 3 bases from V and 9 from J, leaving 17 bases between them. Germline V gene sequence: CDR1 KGHDR, CDR2 SFDVKD. The CDR3 consists of 15 residues. DNA of the CDR3: TGTGCCACCAGTGATAGAACAGGTGGTTACTTTGAGCAGTTCTTC. Translated: CATSDRTGGYFEQFF.

The genes are TRBV9 and TRBJ2-1, with D unresolved. This CDR3 spans 13 amino acids. Germline V gene lookup returns CDR1 SGDLS and CDR2 YYNGEE. V lost 0 bases and J 8 bases, leaving 9 bases between the germline ends. The CDR3 bases are TGTGCCAGCAGCGTAGCTACAAGCTATGAGCAGTTCTTC. Translation gives CASSVATSYEQFF.

This clonotype has a handful of counts. DNA for the CDR3: TGCGCCAGCAGCCCGAGGGGACAGGGCTTTGGGGAGACCCAGTACTTC. It translates to CASSPRGQGFGETQYF. This rearrangement joins TRBV4-1 to TRBJ2-5; TRBD1 matches 9 bases. The germline gives CDR1 MGHRA, CDR2 YSYEKL. Trimming at V came to 4 bases and at J to 5 bases, leaving 11 bases not matched to a gene. This CDR3 is built from 16 residues.

This clonotype was seen a single time. The V call is TRBV9, the J call TRBJ1-6; unclear D gene. Trimming shortened V by 4 bases and J by 7 bases, and 3 bases separated the two germline ends. The CDR3 totals 11 residues. Germline V gives CDR1 SGDLS, CDR2 YYNGEE. The CDR3 region is CASSQNSPLHF. In DNA form, the CDR3 reads TGTGCCAGCAGCCAGAATTCACCCCTCCACTTT. Supplemented by reference TRBV9 and TRBJ1-6, the full variable domain reads DSGVTQTPKHLITATGQRVTLRCSPRSGDLSVYWYQQSLDQGLQFLIQYYNGEERAKGNILERFSAQQFPDLHSELNLSSLELGDSALYFCASSQNSPLHFGNGTRLTVT.

This clonotype was recorded a few times. The chain combines TRBV24-1 with TRBJ2-5; TRBD1 matches at 9 bases. This CDR3 spans 15 amino acids. The ends lost 6 bases at V and 4 bases at J; junction bases unmatched: 8. Per germline, CDR1 KGHDR and CDR2 SFDVKD. CDR3 DNA sequence: TGTGCCACCAGTACGCCCACAGGGGGCGTAGAGACCCAGTACTTC. Encoded protein: CATSTPTGGVETQYF.

J is TRBJ1-4 and V is TRBV30, with D unclear. This CDR3 contains 13 residues. V gave up 5 bases and J gave up 8 bases, with 15 bases separating them. Germline V gene data show CDR1 as GTSNPN and CDR2 as SVGIG (reference sequence). CDR3 residues: CAWGRGTYEKLFF. The CDR3 region has the DNA TGTGCCTGGGGTCGGGGAACATACGAAAAACTGTTTTTT. Using reference TRBV30 and TRBJ1-4 for the parts outside the CDR3, the full variable domain is SQTIHQWPATLVQPVGSPLSLECTVEGTSNPNLYWYRQAAGRGLQLLFYSVGIGQISSEVPQNLSASRPQDRQFILSSKKLLLSDSGFYLCAWGRGTYEKLFFGSGTQLSVL.